Described below is a single T cell receptor (beta chain) sequence and its context. Its target is unknown. These data belong to a study of T cell responses to AZD1222 COVID-19 vaccine. Overall study: Both about-4-week and about-12-week second-dose recipients were combined.

Overall study results and limits: The study identified only a handful of AZD1222 recipients as seropositive at baseline. Repertoire collection took place solely once the T cell response had peaked. Clonal diversity may have been underestimated in mostly white British donors.

The assay was immunoSEQ multiplex PCR, and TCRdb's table has in-frame clones only and misses some. In the table there are approximately 110,000 clones, roughly 88% of which are singletons. Germline-derived CDR1 and CDR2 are SGHNT and YENEEA. The CDR3 covers 12 residues. V was shortened by 8 bases and J by 2 bases, with 10 bases between the two germline ends. The chain employs TRBV11-3 and TRBJ2-7, with D possibly being TRBD1 (5 bases). This sample comprised peripheral blood, obtained on day 0 of AZD1222 vaccination. The origin of this receptor is an adult in good health. CDR3 residues: CASSKGTYEQYF. The CDR3 coding sequence is TGTGCCAGCTCCAAGGGGACCTACGAGCAGTACTTC.